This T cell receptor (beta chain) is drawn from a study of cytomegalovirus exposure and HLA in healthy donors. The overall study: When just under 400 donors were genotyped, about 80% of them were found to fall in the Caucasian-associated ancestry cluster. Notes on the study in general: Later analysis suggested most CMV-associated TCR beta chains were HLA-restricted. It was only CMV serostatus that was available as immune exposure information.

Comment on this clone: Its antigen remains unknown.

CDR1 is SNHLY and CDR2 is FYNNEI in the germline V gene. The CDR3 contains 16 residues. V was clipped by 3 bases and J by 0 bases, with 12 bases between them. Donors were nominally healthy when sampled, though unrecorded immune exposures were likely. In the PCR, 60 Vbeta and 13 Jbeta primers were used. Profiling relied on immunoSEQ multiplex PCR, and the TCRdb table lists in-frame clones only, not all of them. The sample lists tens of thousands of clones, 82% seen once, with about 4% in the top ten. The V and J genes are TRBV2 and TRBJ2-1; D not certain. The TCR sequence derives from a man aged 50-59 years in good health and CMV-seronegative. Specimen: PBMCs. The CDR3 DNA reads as TGTGCCAGCAGTGAGAAAGCGATTAGCTCCTACAATGAGCAGTTCTTC. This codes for CASSEKAISSYNEQFF.